One and the same sample provided the 29 T cell receptor beta chains below, sequenced in a study of T cell responses to AZD1222 COVID-19 vaccine. Sequencing used immunoSEQ multiplex PCR; TCRdb keeps in-frame clones, though not all of them. The repertoire has around 130,000 clones, roughly 93% of them found once; the top ten carry about 3.1%. The sequencing here drew on peripheral blood, taken on day 0 of AZD1222 vaccination. These receptors were taken from an adult in good health.

The chain recombines TRBV28 with TRBJ2-5, with 8 bases matching TRBD2. CDR1 and CDR2 (germline): MDHEN, SYDVKM. The CDR3 sequence is 15 residues long. The V gene end was trimmed by 2 bases and the J gene end by 7 bases; junction bases not matched to a gene: 9. The CDR3 region has the DNA TGTGCCAGCAGTTTACCCTCGGGGGGGCGGGGGACCCAGTACTTC. It encodes CASSLPSGGRGTQYF.

The gene calls are TRBV20-1 and TRBJ1-5; D unclear. Trimming took 6 bases from V and 9 from J, leaving 9 bases between them. CDR1 and CDR2 (germline): DFQATT, SNEGSKA (reference sequence). This CDR3 region has 10 residues. CDR3 residues: CSAGLGPQHF. DNA of the CDR3: TGCAGTGCGGGTCTCGGGCCCCAGCATTTT.

This chain joins TRBV11-2 and TRBJ2-1, with a weak D call TRBD2 (6 bases). V shed 6 bases and J shed 2 bases, with 14 bases lying between them. Germline CDR1 and CDR2: SGHAT and FQNNGV. This CDR3 region has 15 residues. DNA of the CDR3: TGTGCCAGCAGTCCCCCGGGAGTTCCCTACAATGAGCAGTTCTTC. This encodes CASSPPGVPYNEQFF.

This clone came up a few times. The chain employs TRBV7-7 and TRBJ2-5, with TRBD2 identical over 7 bases. The CDR3 is made up of 14 amino acids. Germline CDR1 reads SSHAT; CDR2 reads FNYEAQ (reference sequence). J gave up 2 bases and V 6 bases, and 6 bases lay outside the gene matches. The CDR3 DNA reads as TGTGCCAGCAGTCCTCTAGCGGTGCAAGAGACCCAGTACTTC. Protein product: CASSPLAVQETQYF.

The DNA of the CDR3 is TGTGCCAGCAGCTTTTCGAGCATCACTGAAGCTTTCTTT. Its translation: CASSFSSITEAFF. The rearrangement links TRBV7-8 to TRBJ1-1; D is ambiguous. Between the trimmed V and J ends, which lost 3 bases and 4 bases, there was a span of 9 bases. From germline, CDR1 is SGHVS and CDR2 FQNEAQ. There are 13 residues in the CDR3.

CDR3 sequence reads: CASSQEEAGSGANVLTF. CDR3 in DNA: TGTGCCAGCAGCCAAGAGGAAGCAGGTTCAGGGGCCAACGTCCTGACTTTC. The chain carries TRBV4-2 and TRBJ2-6; D is unresolved. Germline values: CDR1 LGHNA, CDR2 YNFKEQ. The CDR3 has 17 amino acids. The V gene lost 0 bases and the J gene lost 4 bases, with 13 bases spanning the gap.

The chain uses TRBV29-1 and TRBJ2-3; TRBD2 matches 9 bases. This CDR3 contains 15 residues. V lost 0 bases, J lost 6 bases, and 7 bases stayed unmatched. Germline lookup yields CDR1 SQVTM and CDR2 ANQGSEA. The chain's CDR3 is CSVEDLAGEPDTQYF. The DNA for the CDR3 is TGCAGCGTTGAAGATTTAGCGGGAGAACCCGATACGCAGTATTTT.

This clone appeared a single time. The chain recombines TRBV28 with TRBJ1-2, with unresolved D. This CDR3 comprises 13 residues. V lost 2 bases, J lost 4 bases, and 8 bases lay in between. Germline lookup yields CDR1 MDHEN and CDR2 SYDVKM. The DNA of the CDR3 is TGTGCCAGCAGTTTAAGCATAGGCTATGGCTACACCTTC. This translates into CASSLSIGYGYTF.

The chain carries TRBV27 and TRBJ1-1; D might be TRBD1 (5 bases). The germline V gene has CDR1 MNHEY and CDR2 SMNVEV (reference sequence). The CDR3 sequence is 14 residues long. Trimming removed 9 bases from V and 3 bases from J, with 17 bases in between. CDR3 bases: TGTGCCAGTAGTGGGGGTAGGGCAGACACTGAAGCTTTCTTT. It translates to CASSGGRADTEAFF.

The rearrangement links TRBV6-5 to TRBJ2-7; the D gene is possibly TRBD2 (5 bases). V shed 4 bases and J shed 6 bases, with 10 bases lying between them. This CDR3 spans 12 amino acids. Germline values: CDR1 MNHEY, CDR2 SVGAGI. CDR3 in DNA: TGTGCCAGCAGTTCGACCAGCGGCGAGCAGTACTTC. As protein: CASSSTSGEQYF.

The V call is TRBV12-3 or TRBV12-4, the J call TRBJ1-1; D is unclear. The V end was cut by 3 bases, the J end by 2 bases, with 7 bases between. CDR3 length equals 13 residues. CDR3 coding DNA: TGTGCCAGCAGTTTGGCAGCCAACACTGAAGCTTTCTTT. It encodes CASSLAANTEAFF.

The chain is built from TRBV4-1 and TRBJ1-2, with D perhaps TRBD1 (6 bases). Per the germline V gene, CDR1 is MGHRA and CDR2 is YSYEKL. Trimming took off 3 bases at V and 5 bases at J, with 16 bases between the two ends. CDR3 length equals 15 residues. In DNA, the CDR3 is TGCGCCAGCAGCCACCTAACCGGGACAAAATATGGCTACACCTTC. This codes for CASSHLTGTKYGYTF.

The rearrangement links TRBV27 to TRBJ2-3; D not certain. The CDR3 runs to 13 residues. Trimming took 7 bases from V and 6 from J, leaving 14 bases between them. The germline CDR1 and CDR2 sequences are MNHEY and SMNVEV (reference sequence). The DNA of the CDR3 is TGTGCCAGCACCTTAGCCGGTGGGGATACGCAGTATTTT. Amino acid sequence: CASTLAGGDTQYF.

The rearrangement links TRBV14 to TRBJ2-1; TRBD2 agrees at 7 bases. Germline loops: CDR1 SGHDN, CDR2 FVKESK. The V and J ends lost 0 bases and 4 bases, in that order; junction bases with no gene match: 12. The CDR3 length is 18 residues. In nucleotides, the CDR3 is TGTGCCAGCAGCCAAGAAGTTTACGAAGCGGGGAAATACAATGAGCAGTTCTTC. Amino acids: CASSQEVYEAGKYNEQFF.

This chain's CDR3 is CASREGGVNTEAFF. The CDR3 DNA sequence: TGTGCCAGCAGGGAAGGGGGGGTGAACACTGAAGCTTTCTTT. The chain combines TRBV3-1 (or the pseudogene TRBV3-2) with TRBJ1-1, with a possible D match to TRBD1 (6 bases). Germline V CDR1 and CDR2: LGHDT, YNNKEL (reference sequence). The CDR3 is 14 residues long. The V end was cut by 6 bases, the J end by 0 bases, with 11 bases between.

J is TRBJ1-4 and V is TRBV28; the D gene is possibly TRBD1 (6 bases). CDR3 length equals 14 residues. Germline V CDR1 and CDR2: MDHEN, SYDVKM. Trimming took off 5 bases at V and 3 bases at J, with 10 bases between the two ends. The CDR3 coding sequence is TGTGCCAGCAGTCCCCAGGGGTCTAATGAAAAACTGTTTTTT. Encoded protein: CASSPQGSNEKLFF.

V is TRBV6-4 and J is TRBJ2-3; D may be TRBD1 (7 bases). Germline assignment: CDR1 MRHNA and CDR2 SNTAGT. V was cut by 5 bases and J by 10 bases, with 10 bases left in between. CDR3 length: 11 residues. For the CDR3, the DNA is TGTGCCAGCAGTTCAGGGGGGTCGCAGTATTTT. Its protein product is CASSSGGSQYF.

V gene TRBV20-1 combines with J gene TRBJ2-1; D not resolved. This CDR3 region has 11 residues. Germline CDR1 reads DFQATT; CDR2 reads SNEGSKA (reference sequence). Deletions cut 2 bases from V and 12 bases from J, with 11 bases between. The CDR3 coding sequence is TGCAGTGCTAGACGAGCTGGTAGGCAGTTCTTC. The encoded protein is CSARRAGRQFF.

This clone turned up a few times. The chain has TRBV7-2 and TRBJ1-4, with 7 bases matching TRBD1. Germline CDR1 is SGHTA and CDR2 is FQGNSA. V trimming: 5 bases; J trimming: 8 bases; junction bases outside the gene matches: 11. The CDR3 sequence is 15 residues long. CDR3 DNA: TGTGCCAGCAGCACCCTAGGGGGCGGGAGCGAAAAACTGTTTTTT. Amino acid sequence: CASSTLGGGSEKLFF. Variable domain in full (rest from reference TRBV7-2 and TRBJ1-4): GAGVSQSPSNKVTEKGKDVELRCDPISGHTALYWYRQSLGQGLEFLIYFQGNSAPDKSGLPSDRFSAERTGGSVSTLTIQRTQQEDSAVYLCASSTLGGGSEKLFFGSGTQLSVL.

About this clone: Other DNA variants within this sample encode the same CDR3. The rearrangement links TRBV5-1 to TRBJ2-7; 10 bases are a match to TRBD2. Germline values: CDR1 SGHRS, CDR2 YFSETQ. The junction had 1 base not matched to a gene; V was cut back by 1 base and J by 3 bases. The length of the CDR3 is 14 residues. The CDR3 nucleotides read TGCGCCAGCAGCTTGCTAGCGGGGGACTACGAGCAGTACTTC. Its protein product is CASSLLAGDYEQYF.

This chain uses TRBV2 with TRBJ2-4, with TRBD1 matching 8 bases. Unmatched junction bases numbered 1, after V lost 6 bases and J lost 6 bases. The CDR3 contains 12 residues. Germline loops: CDR1 SNHLY, CDR2 FYNNEI. The CDR3 coding sequence is TGTGCCAGCAGAGGACAGGGAAACATTCAGTACTTC. It codes for CASRGQGNIQYF. Using reference TRBV2 and TRBJ2-4 for the parts outside the CDR3, the full variable domain is EPEVTQTPSHQVTQMGQEVILRCVPISNHLYFYWYRQILGQKVEFLVSFYNNEISEKSEIFDDQFSVERPDGSNFTLKIRSTKLEDSAMYFCASRGQGNIQYFGAGTRLSVL.

The V and J genes are TRBV5-1 and TRBJ2-5, with no clear D. The V end was cut by 3 bases, the J end by 2 bases, with 17 bases between. CDR3 length: 16 amino acids. Germline V CDR1 and CDR2: SGHRS, YFSETQ. The DNA for the CDR3 is TGCGCCAGCAGCTCGTCCGTCACCACTTCACAAGAGACCCAGTACTTC. Protein product: CASSSSVTTSQETQYF.

The V call is TRBV2, the J call TRBJ2-2; D is possibly TRBD1 or TRBD2 (5 bases each). There are 13 residues in the CDR3. Germline values: CDR1 SNHLY, CDR2 FYNNEI. V lost 6 bases and J lost 3, with 8 bases in between. CDR3 coding DNA: TGTGCCAGCAGACGGGACCACACCGGGGAGCTGTTTTTT. This translates into CASRRDHTGELFF.

The chain is built from TRBV4-1 and TRBJ1-1, with D unresolved. The V gene lost 1 base and the J gene lost 7 bases, with 13 bases spanning the gap. Germline CDR1 is MGHRA and CDR2 is YSYEKL. This CDR3 region has 14 residues. Here the CDR3 DNA reads TGCGCCAGCAGCCAAGGTCCCAAACGAAGTGAAGCTTTCTTT. Protein sequence: CASSQGPKRSEAFF.

The chain has TRBV19 and TRBJ2-3; D not certain. This CDR3 region has 15 residues. Germline CDR1 and CDR2: LNHDA and SQIVND (reference sequence). Trimming cost V 0 bases and J 6 bases, with 13 bases left between them. CDR3: CASSIDPSRSDTQYF. CDR3 nucleotides: TGTGCCAGTAGTATAGACCCTTCCCGGAGCGATACGCAGTATTTT. The full variable domain, in which reference TRBV19 and TRBJ2-3 provide the parts outside the CDR3, is DGGITQSPKYLFRKEGQNVTLSCEQNLNHDAMYWYRQDPGQGLRLIYYSQIVNDFQKGDIAEGYSVSREKKESFPLTVTSAQKNPTAFYLCASSIDPSRSDTQYFGPGTRLTVL.

The chain uses TRBV28 and TRBJ1-3; D gene unclear. V gave up 6 bases and J gave up 4 bases, with 13 bases separating them. This CDR3 comprises 14 residues. Per germline, CDR1 MDHEN and CDR2 SYDVKM. CDR3: CASSYPTKGNTIYF. CDR3 DNA: TGTGCCAGCAGCTACCCGACTAAGGGAAACACCATATATTTT.

The chain employs TRBV27 and TRBJ1-2; no firm D call. CDR1 is MNHEY and CDR2 is SMNVEV in the germline V gene (reference sequence). Trimming took 8 bases from V and 8 from J, leaving 15 bases between them. The CDR3 spans 12 residues. The CDR3 DNA sequence: TGTGCCAGCGGACTTTTTGGTCGCGGCTACACCTTC. Translating gives CASGLFGRGYTF.

This chain links TRBV19 with TRBJ2-2; D perhaps matches TRBD2 (6 bases). CDR1 is LNHDA, CDR2 SQIVND, per germline (reference sequence). Trimming shortened V by 0 bases and J by 5 bases, and 7 bases separated the two germline ends. CDR3 length: 14 residues. CDR3 protein: CASSIEGGTGELFF. The DNA for the CDR3 is TGTGCCAGTAGTATAGAGGGGGGAACCGGGGAGCTGTTTTTT.

The V and J genes are TRBV9 and TRBJ1-1; D may be TRBD1 (6 bases). In germline, CDR1 is SGDLS, CDR2 YYNGEE. V lost 1 base and J 1 base, leaving 11 bases between the germline ends. There are 15 residues in the CDR3. The CDR3 nucleotides read TGTGCCAGCAGCGTACCTCAGGGGCAGAACACTGAAGCTTTCTTT. Amino acids: CASSVPQGQNTEAFF.